This TCR beta chain was retrieved from a study of T cells after yellow fever vaccination. Germline CDR1 and CDR2: LNHDA and SQIVND (reference sequence). This CDR3 region has 12 residues. V shed 4 bases and J shed 5 bases, with 8 bases lying between them. This clonotype was seen a few times. 5'RACE template switching added a universal primer site and UMIs to TCR cDNA. TCRdb passed the 5' RACE reads through MiXCR, listing each CDR3 protein once. In the table there are roughly 320,000 distinct CDR3 sequences, roughly 10% of which are singletons. Specimen: CD4+ T cells sorted from PBMCs, collected 45 days after the yellow fever booster vaccination. The sequence came from a man between 18 and 35 years old who received the YFV17D yellow fever vaccine. The rearrangement joins TRBV19 to TRBJ2-5; tentative D call: TRBD2 (6 bases). CDR3 region: CASSNLAETQYF. CDR3 DNA sequence: TGTGCCAGTAGTAATCTAGCGGAGACCCAGTACTTC. Full variable domain (rest looked up from reference TRBV19 and TRBJ2-5): DGGITQSPKYLFRKEGQNVTLSCEQNLNHDAMYWYRQDPGQGLRLIYYSQIVNDFQKGDIAEGYSVSREKKESFPLTVTSAQKNPTAFYLCASSNLAETQYFGPGTRLLVL.